These 22 T cell receptor beta chains share one sample of origin, sequenced in a study of type 1 and type 2 diabetes patients (dated by TCRdb to 2016 to 2017). Sequencing was carried out with an Illumina MiSeq. TCRbeta CDR3 amplification used genomic DNA from the sorted T cell subsets as template. The TCRbeta CDR3 region was amplified by multiplex PCR using 30 forward and 13 reverse primers. TCRdb trimmed the raw reads at Q25, called clones with MiXCR and kept productive beta chains. CDR3 protein duplicates are merged, each entry listing the most common genes and DNA. The sample table lists some 250,000 distinct CDR3 sequences, more than 45% of them with a count of one. In total, the top ten clones hold approximately 13% of the sample. The sequenced sample was peripheral blood mononuclear cells (PBMCs). The receptor source for this set is a man in his late teens or twenties with type 2 diabetes.

J is TRBJ1-2 and V is TRBV6-5; 7 bases match TRBD1. V gave up 5 bases and J gave up 6 bases; unmatched junction bases: 6. Germline V lookup: CDR1 MNHEY, CDR2 SVGAGI. CDR3 length: 13 residues. The CDR3 here is CASSRDSIDGYTF. CDR3 sequence (DNA): TGTGCCAGCAGTAGGGACAGTATCGATGGCTACACCTTC.

Regarding this clonotype: A much larger clone is a single base away; this may be a read error. The chain links TRBV25-1 to TRBJ2-5; D assignment may be TRBD1 or TRBD2 (5 bases each). The germline V gene encodes CDR1 MGHDK and CDR2 SYGVNS. The CDR3 covers 15 residues. This CDR3 reads CDSSDPLAWDETQYF. The CDR3 DNA follows: TGTGACAGCAGTGACCCCCTAGCTTGGGACGAGACCCAGTACTTC.

The chain uses TRBV19 and TRBJ1-1, with 9 bases identical to TRBD1. Germline CDR1 and CDR2: LNHDA and SQIVND (reference sequence). V dropped 8 bases and J dropped 4; count of bases not matched to a gene: 11. This CDR3 has 15 residues. In nucleotides, the CDR3 is TGTGCCAGTGGTCCGGGGGACAGGGAGGTCACTGAAGCTTTCTTT. Its protein product is CASGPGDREVTEAFF.

This clonotype was seen a few times. The chain couples TRBV6-5 to TRBJ2-5, with 7 bases lining up with TRBD2. Losses at the gene ends were 4 bases for V and 5 bases for J; bases not matched to a gene: 7. This CDR3 region has 14 residues. Germline lookup yields CDR1 MNHEY and CDR2 SVGAGI. The DNA of the CDR3 is TGTGCCAGCAGTTTAGGACTAGTGGGTGAGACCCAGTACTTC. Its translation is CASSLGLVGETQYF.

This clonotype appeared a few times. The V and J genes are TRBV5-1 and TRBJ2-2; D unclear. This CDR3 region has 16 residues. Germline assignment: CDR1 SGHRS and CDR2 YFSETQ. V lost 4 bases, J lost 2 bases, and 15 bases lay in between. Here the CDR3 reads CASSPFLTPNTGELFF. CDR3 nucleotides: TGCGCCAGCAGCCCGTTTTTGACTCCAAACACCGGGGAGCTGTTTTTT.

V is TRBV6-6 and J is TRBJ1-1, with TRBD1 matching 11 bases. V lost 6 bases to trimming and J lost 1 base; unmatched junction nucleotides: 4. Germline assignment: CDR1 MNHNY and CDR2 SVGAGI (reference sequence). CDR3 length: 15 amino acids. CDR3 sequence: CASRDRGQGNTEAFF. In DNA form, the CDR3 reads TGTGCCAGCAGGGACAGGGGGCAAGGGAACACTGAAGCTTTCTTT.

The chain uses TRBV7-3 and TRBJ2-5, with TRBD1 matching over 12 bases. CDR1 and CDR2 (germline): SGHTA, FQGTGA. The CDR3 spans 15 residues. V lost 2 bases to trimming and J lost 5 bases; unmatched junction nucleotides: 3. Written as DNA, the CDR3 is TGTGCCAGCAGCTTAGTTGGGACAGGGGGCGAGACCCAGTACTTC. Translating gives CASSLVGTGGETQYF.

CDR3 in DNA: TGTGCCAGCAGGACTAGCGGGGGGTTAAGCACAGATACGCAGTATTTT. Protein: CASRTSGGLSTDTQYF. This sequence joins TRBV2 and TRBJ2-3; 13 nucleotides line up with TRBD2. The CDR3 extends over 16 amino acids. Germline CDR1 reads SNHLY; CDR2 reads FYNNEI. Trimming cost V 6 bases and J 0 bases; bases outside gene matches: 3.

This chain joins TRBV7-9 and TRBJ2-1, with a tentative D call TRBD2 (5 bases). Germline V gene lookup returns CDR1 SEHNR and CDR2 FQNEAQ (reference sequence). Trimming removed 5 bases from V and 13 bases from J, with 18 bases in between. This CDR3 contains 13 residues. The CDR3 protein is CASSTKPLAEQFF. The CDR3 region has the DNA TGTGCCAGCAGCACAAAGCCGCTAGCAGAACAGTTCTTC.

The chain joins TRBV29-1 to TRBJ1-2; D call uncertain. The germline CDR1 and CDR2 sequences are SQVTM and ANQGSEA. V lost 3 bases and J 4 bases, leaving 9 bases between the germline ends. CDR3 length equals 12 residues. The CDR3 nucleotides are TGCAGCGTTGATGAGGTTACCTATGGCTACACCTTC. Translating it yields CSVDEVTYGYTF.

This clonotype was counted a few times. The chain carries TRBV2 and TRBJ2-7, with D perhaps matching TRBD1 (5 bases). In germline, CDR1 is SNHLY, CDR2 FYNNEI. Between the trimmed V and J ends, which lost 2 bases and 7 bases, there was a span of 12 bases. CDR3 size: 13 residues. CDR3 in DNA: TGTGCCAGCAGTGAAACGCAGGGCTGGGAGCAGTACTTC. It encodes CASSETQGWEQYF.

This clonotype was seen once. CDR3 DNA: TGTGCCAGCGGGGGGACAGACAGCGTCTACGAGCAGTACTTC. The encoded protein is CASGGTDSVYEQYF. This chain uses TRBV7-2 with TRBJ2-7; D might be TRBD1 (7 bases). Germline CDR1 is SGHTA and CDR2 is FQGNSA. V lost 8 bases and J 3 bases, leaving 17 bases between the germline ends. CDR3 size: 14 residues.

V is TRBV7-2 and J is TRBJ1-2; D call uncertain. CDR3 length equals 12 residues. V was trimmed by 1 base and J by 7 bases, leaving 7 bases between them. Germline V gene sequence: CDR1 SGHTA, CDR2 FQGNSA. CDR3 nucleotide sequence: TGTGCCAGCAGCTTAGATGGGTTTGGCTACACCTTC. It translates to CASSLDGFGYTF.

This clonotype was counted ten times or more. The chain uses TRBV25-1 and TRBJ1-1; 8 bases match TRBD1. Trimming removed 4 bases from V and 2 bases from J; junction bases left unmatched: 6. Germline assignment: CDR1 MGHDK and CDR2 SYGVNS. The CDR3 spans 15 residues. CDR3 protein: CASSVPGGGNTEAFF. The CDR3 DNA reads TGTGCCAGCAGTGTCCCAGGGGGCGGAAACACTGAAGCTTTCTTT.

Only a few counts were recorded for this clonotype. The chain uses TRBV5-6 and TRBJ1-2, with TRBD1 as a possible D gene (6 bases). The germline V gene encodes CDR1 SGHDT and CDR2 YYEEEE. This CDR3 contains 13 residues. Deletions cut 4 bases from V and 13 bases from J, with 20 bases between. CDR3 loop: CASSLTSGVLSTF. CDR3 sequence (DNA): TGTGCCAGCAGCCTCACCTCAGGGGTACTTTCCACCTTC.

The V call is TRBV9, the J call TRBJ2-7; 9 bases map to TRBD2. Germline-derived CDR1 and CDR2 are SGDLS and YYNGEE. This CDR3 contains 15 residues. V gave up 0 bases and J gave up 3 bases; unmatched junction bases: 4. The CDR3 coding sequence is TGTGCCAGCAGCGTAGCGGCGGGAGGGGACTACGAGCAGTACTTC. Translation gives CASSVAAGGDYEQYF.

This clonotype appeared a few times. The chain joins TRBV14 to TRBJ2-7, with 7 positions matching TRBD2. Germline V lookup: CDR1 SGHDN, CDR2 FVKESK. The trim removed 3 bases at V and 0 bases at J, leaving 8 bases unmatched. This CDR3 has 16 amino acids. CDR3 region: CASSQPTTSSSYEQYF. CDR3 coding DNA: TGTGCCAGCAGCCAGCCCACGACTAGCAGCTCCTACGAGCAGTACTTC.

In its sample, this clonotype was seen a few times. J is TRBJ2-7 and V is TRBV7-6, with 9 bases that match TRBD1. V was pared by 3 bases and J by 5 bases, with 2 bases of the junction left unmatched. The CDR3 is 13 amino acids. Germline V lookup: CDR1 SGHVS, CDR2 FNYEAQ. CDR3 in DNA: TGTGCCAGCAGCTTCGGACAGGGGCACGAGCAGTACTTC. Translated: CASSFGQGHEQYF.

This clonotype has just one count. The chain employs TRBV20-1 and TRBJ2-7, with a weak D call TRBD2 (6 bases). Trimming took 3 bases from V and 3 from J, leaving 9 bases between them. There are 12 residues in the CDR3. Per the germline V gene, CDR1 is DFQATT and CDR2 is SNEGSKA (reference sequence). The CDR3 spells CSASREFYEQYF. As DNA, the CDR3 is TGCAGTGCTAGCCGGGAGTTCTACGAGCAGTACTTC.

The gene calls are TRBV6-5 and TRBJ2-7, with D possibly matching TRBD1 (6 bases). Trimming pared 4 bases from V and 3 bases from J, leaving 10 bases between. CDR1 is MNHEY and CDR2 is SVGAGI in the germline V gene. The CDR3 length is 13 residues. CDR3: CASSLQGVYEQYF. CDR3 DNA sequence: TGTGCCAGCAGTTTACAGGGAGTCTACGAGCAGTACTTC.

This chain links TRBV15 with TRBJ1-4, with D hard to call. CDR1 and CDR2 (germline): LNHNV, YYDKDF (reference sequence). The CDR3 has 14 amino acids. V was cut by 6 bases and J by 0 bases, with 8 bases left in between. In DNA, the CDR3 is TGTGCCACCAGATCGACCGCAACTAATGAAAAACTGTTTTTT. Translated: CATRSTATNEKLFF.

The chain employs TRBV6-2 or TRBV6-3 and TRBJ2-2; TRBD1 matches 8 bases. The germline gives CDR1 MNHEY, CDR2 SVGEGT. Germline trimming cut 10 bases from V and 1 base from J; bases unmatched to any gene: 8. This CDR3 contains 15 residues. The CDR3 DNA reads TGTGCCACCAGCGAAGGACAGGGGAACACCGGGGAGCTGTTTTTT. This gives the protein CATSEGQGNTGELFF.